This T cell receptor beta chain was captured by sequencing in a study of T cells in Graves' hyperthyroidism and ophthalmopathy. This CDR3 is built from 12 residues. Trimming took off 6 bases at V and 6 bases at J, with 8 bases between the two ends. Germline assignment: CDR1 SGHTA and CDR2 FQGNSA. Investigators excluded patients with uncontrolled infection, other autoimmune disease, pregnancy or lactation. Source material for PBMCs was less than 12 ml fresh peripheral blood. This clonotype has only a few counts. TCR beta CDR3 region amplification was performed from RNA transcripts. The HTBI primer set was used in a first-round RT-PCR of the TCR CDR3. TCRdb re-called the multiplex PCR reads through MiXCR, storing one row per CDR3 protein. Altogether about 420,000 distinct CDR3 sequences are present, 12% to 15% being singletons, with the ten largest covering 4% to 6.5%.

The chain couples TRBV7-2 to TRBJ2-2; D is perhaps TRBD1 (5 bases). The sequence derives from a woman between 18 and 29 years old with Graves' hyperthyroidism. The sample taken for sequencing was blood. The CDR3 reads CASRGAAGELFF. In DNA, the CDR3 is TGTGCCAGCAGAGGGGCCGCCGGGGAGCTGTTTTTT.